This is a list of T cell receptor beta chains from one sample in a study of neoadjuvant anti-PD-1 for oral cavity cancer. Sequenced by immunoSEQ multiplex PCR; TCRdb stores in-frame clones only, minus some. The repertoire includes 13,000 to 15,000 clones, about two thirds of them detected once, and 3% to 4% sits in the top ten. Source: PBMCs, taken after nivolumab (anti-PD-1) treatment. The source of these receptors is a person aged 35-80 years with oral cavity squamous cell carcinoma. CDR3s include the opening cysteine and the closing phenylalanine or tryptophan. Each record gives: CDR3 length, J gene, D gene, clone size, V gene, CDR3 protein, CDR3 DNA. A D gene is named only where the DNA matches it firmly. Clone size appears in some rows only: once, few, many, or a class for an expanded clone.

14,TRBJ2-7,NA,NA,TRBV19,CASSSRSGLDEQYF,TGTGCCAGTAGTTCTCGCTCAGGGCTCGACGAGCAGTACTTC
16,TRBJ2-5,TRBD2,once,TRBV7-3,CASSLSGLAGSGTQYF,TGTGCCAGCAGCTTGTCAGGGCTAGCGGGGTCAGGGACCCAGTACTTC
16,TRBJ1-4,NA,NA,TRBV11-2,CASSLEGGLTNEKLFF,TGTGCCAGCAGCCTGGAGGGAGGGCTAACTAATGAAAAACTGTTTTTT
14,TRBJ1-2,NA,NA,TRBV7-9,CASSLDGGTYGYTF,TGTGCCAGCAGCTTAGATGGAGGTACCTATGGCTACACCTTC
17,TRBJ2-2,NA,NA,TRBV18,CASSPLSRSSNTGELFF,TGTGCCAGCTCACCCCTCTCGCGGAGCTCGAACACCGGGGAGCTGTTTTTT
14,TRBJ2-7,NA,NA,TRBV6-6,CASSYNDRIYEQYF,TGTGCCAGCAGTTACAACGACAGGATATACGAGCAGTACTTC
10,TRBJ2-7,NA,NA,TRBV5-1,CASSLARTYF,TGCGCCAGCAGCTTGGCCCGAACGTACTTC
15,TRBJ1-4,NA,NA,TRBV10-3,CAISERQGSNEKLFF,TGTGCCATCAGTGAGAGGCAGGGGTCTAATGAAAAACTGTTTTTT
16,TRBJ2-5,TRBD2,NA,TRBV7-2,CASSLDYDGRGETQYF,TGTGCCAGCAGCTTAGATTACGACGGGAGGGGGGAGACCCAGTACTTC
15,TRBJ2-7,TRBD2,few,TRBV25-1,CASSAGLAGRIEQYF,TGTGCCAGCAGTGCGGGACTAGCGGGAAGAATTGAGCAGTACTTC
13,TRBJ2-1,TRBD2,NA,TRBV30,CARGSPSYNEQFF,TGTGCCCGCGGGAGTCCCTCCTACAATGAGCAGTTCTTC
13,TRBJ1-3,NA,NA,TRBV7-3,CASSLITINTIYF,TGTGCCAGCAGCTTAATTACTATAAACACCATATATTTT
13,TRBJ2-3,NA,few,TRBV29-1,CSVGAPGRDTQYF,TGCAGCGTTGGCGCCCCAGGGAGGGATACGCAGTATTTT
14,TRBJ1-1,TRBD1,NA,TRBV6-1,CASSEGTGGTEAFF,TGTGCCAGCAGTGAAGGGACAGGGGGCACTGAAGCTTTCTTT
14,TRBJ2-4,NA,NA,TRBV6-5,CASSYGSQANIQYF,TGTGCCAGCAGTTACGGGTCCCAGGCGAACATTCAGTACTTC
13,TRBJ2-5,TRBD2,NA,TRBV19,CASSFNSGETQYF,TGTGCCAGTAGTTTTAATAGCGGGGAGACCCAGTACTTC
14,TRBJ1-2,TRBD1,few,TRBV28,CASSPGTGKGGYTF,TGTGCCAGCAGTCCCGGGACAGGTAAAGGTGGCTACACCTTC
17,TRBJ2-3,NA,NA,TRBV30,CAWKEDKGLVGTDTQYF,TGTGCCTGGAAGGAGGACAAGGGCCTAGTCGGCACAGATACGCAGTATTTT
15,TRBJ2-2,TRBD1,NA,TRBV9,CASSSGGKDTGELFF,TGTGCCAGCAGCTCAGGGGGTAAGGACACCGGGGAGCTGTTTTTT
15,TRBJ2-2,TRBD1,NA,TRBV7-3,CASSAGQGNTGELFF,TGTGCCAGCAGCGCCGGACAGGGGAACACCGGGGAGCTGTTTTTT
13,TRBJ1-1,NA,NA,TRBV6-4,CASSETGGKEAFF,TGTGCCAGCAGTGAAACCGGGGGTAAGGAAGCTTTCTTT
16,TRBJ1-5,TRBD1,NA,TRBV7-8,CASSPDRGGRNQPQHF,TGTGCCAGCAGCCCTGACAGGGGCGGTCGCAATCAGCCCCAGCATTTT
13,TRBJ2-2,NA,NA,TRBV30,CAWSFSALGELFF,TGTGCCTGGAGTTTTTCAGCGCTCGGGGAGCTGTTTTTT
20,TRBJ2-3,TRBD2,NA,TRBV9,CASSPRAGTSGSQGPDTQYF,TGTGCCAGCAGCCCGCGCGCCGGGACTAGCGGAAGTCAAGGTCCAGATACGCAGTATTTT
15,TRBJ2-7,TRBD1,NA,TRBV11-2,CASSLDLGQGYEQYF,TGTGCCAGCAGCTTAGATCTGGGACAGGGATACGAGCAGTACTTC
13,TRBJ1-1,NA,NA,TRBV6-5,CASSTVVNTEAFF,TGTGCCAGCAGTACGGTCGTGAACACTGAAGCTTTCTTT
13,TRBJ2-1,NA,NA,TRBV10-1,CASSGPNGDEQFF,TGCGCCAGCAGTGGGCCCAACGGCGATGAGCAGTTCTTC
14,TRBJ2-2,NA,NA,TRBV6-6,CASIKGSNTGELFF,TGTGCCAGCATCAAGGGCTCGAACACCGGGGAGCTGTTTTTT
14,TRBJ2-7,TRBD2,few,TRBV15,CATSPSGSPYEQYF,TGTGCCACCAGTCCGAGCGGGAGCCCCTACGAGCAGTACTTC
13,TRBJ2-5,TRBD1,NA,TRBV5-4,CASNGQGKETQYF,TGTGCCAGCAACGGACAGGGCAAAGAGACCCAGTACTTC
15,TRBJ1-4,NA,once,TRBV27,CASSLSKGGGEKLFF,TGTGCCAGCAGTTTATCAAAGGGCGGGGGTGAAAAACTGTTTTTT
15,TRBJ2-5,NA,once,TRBV5-1,CASTAAREIQETQYF,TGCGCCAGCACGGCTGCCAGGGAAATCCAAGAGACCCAGTACTTC
17,TRBJ2-1,TRBD2,NA,TRBV27,CASSSWTSGRPTNEQFF,TGTGCCAGCAGTTCCTGGACTAGCGGGAGGCCTACAAATGAGCAGTTCTTC
13,TRBJ2-5,NA,NA,TRBV10-3,CAINTFREETQYF,TGTGCCATCAATACCTTTAGGGAGGAGACCCAGTACTTC
15,TRBJ2-5,TRBD2,NA,TRBV11-2,CASSETSGGGETQYF,TGTGCCAGCAGCGAGACTAGCGGAGGGGGGGAGACCCAGTACTTC
14,TRBJ2-1,TRBD2,NA,TRBV6-5,CASSLAGVGNEQFF,TGTGCCAGCAGCTTAGCGGGAGTGGGCAATGAGCAGTTCTTC
16,TRBJ2-1,TRBD1,NA,TRBV4-1,CASRPGQGLLYNEQFF,TGCGCCAGCCGCCCCGGACAGGGACTCCTTTACAATGAGCAGTTCTTC
15,TRBJ2-5,TRBD2,few,TRBV11-2,CASSLRGDGTETQYF,TGTGCCAGCAGCTTACGGGGGGACGGTACAGAGACCCAGTACTTC
14,TRBJ1-1,NA,NA,TRBV27,CASSSPRAGVEAFF,TGTGCCAGCAGTTCCCCCAGGGCCGGGGTTGAAGCTTTCTTT
15,TRBJ1-5,NA,NA,TRBV2,CASSVMGGGIEPQHF,TGTGCCAGCAGTGTGATGGGAGGAGGTATAGAGCCCCAGCATTTT
15,TRBJ2-3,NA,NA,TRBV7-2,CASSWGRRATDTQYF,TGTGCCAGCAGCTGGGGCAGGCGTGCGACAGATACGCAGTATTTT
14,TRBJ2-7,NA,NA,TRBV5-4,CASSSDRTAYEQYF,TGTGCCAGCAGCAGCGACAGGACCGCCTACGAGCAGTACTTC
14,TRBJ2-7,TRBD1,NA,TRBV25-1,CASSEQNRGSEQYF,TGTGCCAGCAGTGAACAAAACAGGGGGAGCGAGCAGTACTTC
15,TRBJ2-2,TRBD1,NA,TRBV5-1,CASSSGTVNTGELFF,TGCGCCAGCAGCTCAGGGACAGTAAACACCGGGGAGCTGTTTTTT
10,TRBJ2-5,NA,NA,TRBV2,CASSEETQYF,TGTGCCAGCAGTGAAGAGACCCAGTACTTC
14,TRBJ1-1,NA,NA,TRBV11-2,CASSPSTANTEAFF,TGTGCCAGCAGCCCTTCGACGGCGAACACTGAAGCTTTCTTT
15,TRBJ2-6,NA,few,TRBV19,CASSAPDSGANVLTF,TGTGCCAGTAGTGCCCCCGACTCTGGGGCCAACGTCCTGACTTTC
14,TRBJ2-5,NA,NA,TRBV19,CASSLPTQQETQYF,TGTGCCAGTAGCCTCCCGACGCAACAAGAGACCCAGTACTTC
13,TRBJ1-5,NA,few,TRBV30,CAWRAGYNQPQHF,TGTGCCTGGAGGGCGGGGTACAATCAGCCCCAGCATTTT
17,TRBJ1-1,TRBD1,few,TRBV12-5,CASGSTGQGMGNTEAFF,TGTGCTAGTGGTTCCACCGGACAGGGGATGGGGAACACTGAAGCTTTCTTT
14,TRBJ2-2,NA,NA,TRBV5-1,CASSLGQKDGELFF,TGCGCCAGCAGCTTGGGGCAAAAGGACGGGGAGCTGTTTTTT
20,TRBJ2-2,TRBD2,NA,TRBV7-8,CASSFTRWTSGNGNTGELFF,TGTGCCAGCAGCTTTACTAGGTGGACTAGCGGGAACGGGAACACCGGGGAGCTGTTTTTT
15,TRBJ2-2,NA,NA,TRBV11-2,CASSLGHGGPGELFF,TGTGCCAGCAGCTTGGGACACGGTGGGCCCGGGGAGCTGTTTTTT
12,TRBJ1-2,NA,few,TRBV28,CASRLEGGGYTF,TGTGCCAGCAGACTGGAGGGTGGGGGCTACACCTTC